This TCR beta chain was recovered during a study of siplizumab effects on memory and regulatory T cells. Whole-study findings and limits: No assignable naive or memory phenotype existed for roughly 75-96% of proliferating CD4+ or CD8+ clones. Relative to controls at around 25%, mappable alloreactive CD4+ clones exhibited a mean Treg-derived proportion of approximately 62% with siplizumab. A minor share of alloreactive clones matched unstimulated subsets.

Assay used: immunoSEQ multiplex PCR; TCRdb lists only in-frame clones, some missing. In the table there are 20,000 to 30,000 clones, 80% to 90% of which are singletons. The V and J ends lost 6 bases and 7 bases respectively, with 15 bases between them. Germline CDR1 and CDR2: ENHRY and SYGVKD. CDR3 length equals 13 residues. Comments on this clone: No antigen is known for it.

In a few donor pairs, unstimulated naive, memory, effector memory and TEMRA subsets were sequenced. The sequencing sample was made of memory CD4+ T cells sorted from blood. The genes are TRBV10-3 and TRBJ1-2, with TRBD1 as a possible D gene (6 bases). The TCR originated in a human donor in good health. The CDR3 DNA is TGTGCCATCAGGGACAGACCTTTGAGTGGCTACACCTTC. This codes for CAIRDRPLSGYTF.